This record looks at one TCR beta chain sequence and its context. Its target is unknown. This CDR3 has 15 residues. V was trimmed by 0 bases and J by 6 bases, leaving 13 bases between them. The germline gives CDR1 SGDLS, CDR2 YYNGEE. The data originate from a study of T cell responses to AZD1222 COVID-19 vaccine. Assay used: immunoSEQ multiplex PCR; TCRdb lists only in-frame clones, some missing. This repertoire shows about 130,000 clones, roughly 86% found once; its top ten account for more than 9%. General observations from the study: Epitopes outside B.1.351 and B.1.1.7 mutated regions reportedly drew nearly half of spike TCRs.

Sequences were derived from peripheral blood, sampled on day 0 of AZD1222 vaccination. The rearrangement joins TRBV9 to TRBJ2-1, with D possibly being TRBD1 (6 bases). This clonotype was obtained from an adult in good health. Here the CDR3 DNA reads TGTGCCAGCAGCGTAGGCGGGTCCAGGGGCAATGAGCAGTTCTTC. It translates to CASSVGGSRGNEQFF.